This is a list of T cell receptor beta chains from one sample in a study of B cell selection in AIRE deficiency. The method was immunoSEQ multiplex PCR; TCRdb's version includes in-frame clones alone and lacks a portion of them. The sample includes over 20,000 clones, 95% to 98% seen only once; the top ten take 0.3%. Material for sequencing was conventional CD4+ T cells sorted from PBMCs. The receptor source for this set is a human donor with AIRE deficiency. Each CDR3 is given with its conserved first and last residue. Fields, in order: D gene, J gene, V gene, CDR3 protein, CDR3 DNA. D genes are given only for firm matches.

NA TRBJ2-1 TRBV11-3 CATDPGFSNEQFF TGTGCCACCGATCCTGGGTTTTCCAATGAGCAGTTCTTC
NA TRBJ2-1 TRBV20-1 CSALLNEQFF TGCAGTGCCTTACTGAATGAGCAGTTCTTC
NA TRBJ2-7 TRBV10-3 CAISGGPGSYEQYF TGTGCCATCAGTGGAGGTCCTGGGTCCTACGAGCAGTACTTC
TRBD2 TRBJ2-3 TRBV29-1 CSVEAGLGGDFSNTQYF TGCAGCGTTGAAGCAGGCCTGGGGGGGGACTTCTCAAATACGCAGTATTTT
TRBD2 TRBJ2-3 TRBV7-3 CASSLGRVGGPGDTQYF TGTGCCAGCAGCTTAGGAAGAGTGGGAGGGCCTGGGGATACGCAGTATTTT
NA TRBJ1-4 TRBV6-1 CASSGSGREKLFF TGTGCCAGCAGTGGATCGGGGAGGGAAAAACTGTTTTTT
NA TRBJ2-1 TRBV6-9 CASSWLRDVHNEQFF TGTGCCAGCAGTTGGCTCAGGGACGTCCACAATGAGCAGTTCTTC
TRBD2 TRBJ2-7 TRBV6-1 CASKRPGLAAYEQYF TGTGCCAGCAAGCGACCGGGACTAGCGGCCTACGAGCAGTACTTC
NA TRBJ2-7 TRBV5-5 CASSGRFEQYF TGTGCCAGCAGTGGGAGGTTCGAGCAGTACTTC
NA TRBJ2-5 TRBV9 CASSVGRAGQETQYF TGTGCCAGCAGCGTAGGGAGGGCAGGACAAGAGACCCAGTACTTC